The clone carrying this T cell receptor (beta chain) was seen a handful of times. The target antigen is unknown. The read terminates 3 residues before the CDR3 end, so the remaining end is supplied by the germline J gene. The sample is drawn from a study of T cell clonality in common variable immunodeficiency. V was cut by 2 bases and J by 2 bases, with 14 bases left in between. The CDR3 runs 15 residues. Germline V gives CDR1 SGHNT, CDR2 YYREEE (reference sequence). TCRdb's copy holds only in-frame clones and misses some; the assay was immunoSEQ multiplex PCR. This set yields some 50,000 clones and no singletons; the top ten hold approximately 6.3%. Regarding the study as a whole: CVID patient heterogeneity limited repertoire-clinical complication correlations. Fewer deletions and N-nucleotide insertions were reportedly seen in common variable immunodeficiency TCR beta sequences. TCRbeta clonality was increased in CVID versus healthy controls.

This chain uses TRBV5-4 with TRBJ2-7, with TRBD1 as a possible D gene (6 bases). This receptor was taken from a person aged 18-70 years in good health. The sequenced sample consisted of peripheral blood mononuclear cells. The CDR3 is CASSLSGAGPYEQYF. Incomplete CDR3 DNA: TGTGCCAGCAGCTTATCAGGGGCCGGACCCTACGAG.